The present TCR beta chain was sequenced within a study of cytomegalovirus exposure and HLA in healthy donors. Study-level background: The same platform was used for the 130 or so validation repertoires and the approximately 670 first-cohort repertoires, a later analysis reported. Findings and caveats of the study: Most sequenced TCRs were rare (though some public TCRs occurred in many donors).

This CDR3 is built from 14 residues. Germline values: CDR1 SGHAT, CDR2 FQDESV (reference sequence). Trimming pared 8 bases from V and 1 base from J, leaving 9 bases between. Profiling relied on immunoSEQ multiplex PCR, and the TCRdb table lists in-frame clones only, not all of them. This table has roughly 48,000 clones, approximately 85% appearing once. Note on this clone: Its antigen is undetermined.

Specimen: PBMCs. This sequence joins TRBV11-1 and TRBJ2-6; no firm D call. The TCR was taken from a young woman in good health and CMV-seronegative. The CDR3 sequence is CASCLRSGANVLTF. CDR3 coding DNA: TGTGCCAGCTGCCTGAGGTCTGGGGCCAACGTCCTGACTTTC.